Listed here is a single T cell receptor (beta chain). Its antigen is unidentified. These data are taken from a study of graft-versus-host responses after intestinal transplantation. The study, taken as a whole, reports: After transplant, early declines in HvG clones were associated with peak levels of circulating GvH clones. GvH clones turned up in recipient marrow; some had shown up first in ileum or blood.

Libraries were prepared by immunoSEQ multiplex PCR; TCRdb keeps only in-frame clonotypes and omits some of them. In the table there are some 92,000 clones, about nine tenths of which are singletons. Germline V lookup: CDR1 MNHEY, CDR2 SVGAGI. The CDR3 contains 15 residues. Trimming took 6 bases from V and 3 from J; bases not matched to a gene: 4. The TCR sequence derives from a human donor who received an intestinal transplant. The starting material was unstimulated CD4+ T cells sorted from spleen or lymph node cells, obtained before intestinal transplant. This chain uses TRBV6-5 with TRBJ2-3; 12 bases line up with TRBD2. In DNA, the CDR3 is TGTGCCAGCAGCCGCGGACTAGCGGGAACAGATACGCAGTATTTT. It encodes CASSRGLAGTDTQYF.